These 2 T cell receptor beta chains came from one sample sequenced in a study of blood T cells in healthy people across ages. A second PCR, run for about 6 to 12 cycles, used a sample-barcoded 5' primer plus a J-beta primer mix. TCRdb re-called the 5' RACE reads with MiXCR, one entry per CDR3 protein. The data show about 1,000,000 distinct CDR3 sequences, more than 35% seen once. The sample comprised blood. These receptor sequences come from a woman aged 55-70 years in good health.

The chain carries TRBV7-2 and TRBJ2-1; 10 bases match TRBD2. CDR3 length: 15 amino acids. V lost 5 bases to trimming and J lost 4 bases; unmatched junction nucleotides: 5. Germline V gene data show CDR1 as SGHTA and CDR2 as FQGNSA. As DNA, the CDR3 is TGTGCCAGCAGCGCCCGGACTAGCGGTTACAATGAGCAGTTCTTC. Translation gives CASSARTSGYNEQFF.

This chain connects TRBV12-3 or TRBV12-4 to TRBJ1-5, with D hard to call. V was cut by 2 bases and J by 6 bases, with 14 bases left in between. The CDR3 totals 15 residues. The DNA for the CDR3 is TGTGCCAGCAGTTTAAATGTCGGGCAAGGTCAGCCCCAGCATTTT. Protein sequence: CASSLNVGQGQPQHF.